A selection of T cell receptor beta chains follows, all from one sample in a study of CD8 T cells in ankylosing spondylitis. Via MiXCR, TCRdb re-called the 5' RACE reads, giving one row per CDR3 protein. The profile shows around 130,000 distinct CDR3 sequences, around 9.7% of them singletons. Input material: blood, either unsorted or a sorted T cell fraction (not recorded which). Every receptor here comes from a male donor with ankylosing spondylitis or in good health (not recorded which). CDR3s include the opening cysteine and the closing phenylalanine or tryptophan. A D gene is named only where the DNA matches it firmly. Clone size is not always given. Where it is, it says once, few, many or a class for expanded clones.

v_call	clone_size	d_call	j_call	cdr3_nt	cdr3_aa
TRBV20-1	many	.	TRBJ2-2	TGCAGTGCTAGATGGCTAGCGACGAACACCGGGGAGCTGTTTTTT	CSARWLATNTGELFF
TRBV7-2	many	TRBD1	TRBJ2-7	TGTGCCAGCACCTTGGATAGGACAGGGTATAGGGAGCAGTACTTC	CASTLDRTGYREQYF
TRBV12-3/TRBV12-4	few	TRBD2	TRBJ2-5	TGTGCCAGCAGTTTAATGCGGGGGGGCACGGAGACCCAGTACTTC	CASSLMRGGTETQYF
TRBV25-1	many	.	TRBJ1-4	TGTGCCAGCAGTGAATGGGGGGATGAAAAACTGTTTTTT	CASSEWGDEKLFF
TRBV25-1	few	.	TRBJ2-7	TGTGCCAGCAGTGATGATGGGGGTTCCTACGAGCAGTACTTC	CASSDDGGSYEQYF
TRBV12-3/TRBV12-4	few	.	TRBJ1-2	TGTGCCAGCAGTTTATTCGGGGGGAATAGTGGCTACACCTTC	CASSLFGGNSGYTF
TRBV7-3	.	TRBD1	TRBJ2-1	TGTGCCAGCAGCGAAACCGGGACAGGGATAAATGAGCAGTTCTTC	CASSETGTGINEQFF
TRBV7-2	many	.	TRBJ2-2	TGTGCCAGCAGCCCTGGACCCAACTCTGCGAACACCGGGGAGCTGTTTTTT	CASSPGPNSANTGELFF
TRBV7-2	few	TRBD1	TRBJ2-2	TGTGCCAGCAGCCGACAGGGGGGAAACACCGGGGAGCTGTTTTTT	CASSRQGGNTGELFF
TRBV29-1	many	.	TRBJ2-1	TGCAGCGCTGGGGACACACGGCTAAAGGGCAATGAGCAGTTCTTC	CSAGDTRLKGNEQFF
TRBV9	many	TRBD1	TRBJ2-3	TGTGCCAGCAGCGCCCCGAGGACAGGGCAAGGGGCAGATACGCAGTATTTT	CASSAPRTGQGADTQYF
TRBV5-1	many	.	TRBJ2-7	TGCGCCAGCAGCTTGGACGGAACCTACGAGCAGTACTTC	CASSLDGTYEQYF
TRBV5-5	few	.	TRBJ2-6	TGTGCCAGCAGCTTGCGTATAGGAGGAGCTGGGGCCAACGTCCTGACTTTC	CASSLRIGGAGANVLTF
TRBV7-6	.	.	TRBJ2-7	TGTGCCAGCAGCCCATTTTCCGGCCAGGCCTCCTACGAGCATTACTTC	CASSPFSGQASYEHYF
TRBV9	many	TRBD2	TRBJ2-7	TGTGCCAGCAGCACTGCCGGGACTAGCGGTTACGAGCAGTACTTC	CASSTAGTSGYEQYF
TRBV12-3/TRBV12-4	many	.	TRBJ1-1	TGTGCCAGCAGGGGCGGCGAAGCTTTCTTT	CASRGGEAFF
TRBV2	.	TRBD1	TRBJ2-7	TGTGCCAGCAGTTCGCAGGGGGCTCCCTCCTACGAGCAGTACTTC	CASSSQGAPSYEQYF
TRBV5-1	many	.	TRBJ1-2	TGCGCCAGCAGCTTGAGAGCAGACACTAACTATGGCTACACCTTC	CASSLRADTNYGYTF
TRBV29-1	few	TRBD1	TRBJ1-2	TGCAGCGTTCGGGACAGGGACTATGGCTACACCTTC	CSVRDRDYGYTF
TRBV7-2	.	.	TRBJ1-3	TGTGCCAGCAGCTCTCAGGGAATATCTGGAAACACCATATATTTT	CASSSQGISGNTIYF
TRBV6-2/TRBV6-3	many	.	TRBJ2-3	TGTGCCAGCAGTTACAACACGCCGGTAGATACGCAGTATTTT	CASSYNTPVDTQYF
TRBV20-1	many	.	TRBJ2-1	TGCAGTGCTAGCGACGCCCTAGCGCAGGAATACAATGAGCAGTTCTTC	CSASDALAQEYNEQFF
TRBV7-9	.	TRBD2	TRBJ2-7	TGTGCCAGCAGCGTAGCGCTAGCGGACTACGTGCAGTACTTC	CASSVALADYVQYF
TRBV12-3/TRBV12-4	.	TRBD1	TRBJ2-4	TGTGCCAGCAGACGCACCGGGACAGACCCAAACATTCAGTACTTC	CASRRTGTDPNIQYF
TRBV20-1	few	TRBD2	TRBJ2-7	TGCAGTGCTATTCCGGGACTAGCGGGAGACAACTACGAGCAGTACTTC	CSAIPGLAGDNYEQYF
TRBV4-3	many	.	TRBJ1-2	TGCGCCAGCAGCCAAGAGACTGACGGGACAACCGGCTACACCTTC	CASSQETDGTTGYTF
TRBV7-7	many	.	TRBJ2-5	TGTGCTAGCAGCCCAGTGGGGGTCCAAGAGACCCAGTACTTC	CASSPVGVQETQYF
TRBV7-2	many	TRBD1	TRBJ1-2	TGTGCCAGCAGCTTAGCCGGGACAGCAGCTGGCTACACCTTC	CASSLAGTAAGYTF
TRBV11-2	many	.	TRBJ2-1	TGTGCCAGCAGCCAGGGGGTCGGCGGGGGCTACAATGAGCAGTTCTTC	CASSQGVGGGYNEQFF
TRBV6-2/TRBV6-3	many	TRBD2	TRBJ2-2	TGTGCCAGCAGGGCGGGACTAGCGGGTAATCCCCGGGAGCTGTTTTTT	CASRAGLAGNPRELFF
TRBV29-1	many	.	TRBJ2-3	TGCAGCGCAACCGGACTCGAGGATACGCAGTATTTT	CSATGLEDTQYF
TRBV20-1	many	.	TRBJ2-7	TGCAGTGCTAGAGAGGGAAAACCCCCCTACGAGCAGTACTTC	CSAREGKPPYEQYF
TRBV12-3/TRBV12-4	many	.	TRBJ2-5	TGTGCCAGCAGTTTCATGGGGGCCCAGTACTTC	CASSFMGAQYF
TRBV5-1	few	.	TRBJ2-2	TGCGCCAGCAGTTTCACAGTTGAGAAAGCGAACACCGGGGAGCTGTTTTTT	CASSFTVEKANTGELFF
TRBV7-2	many	TRBD1	TRBJ1-5	TGTGCCAGCAGCAAACGGGGAGGGGGCAAGCAGCCCCAGCATTTT	CASSKRGGGKQPQHF
TRBV2	.	.	TRBJ2-7	TGTGCCAGCACATCCGGCAGGTACTCCTACGAGCAGTACTTC	CASTSGRYSYEQYF
TRBV5-1	many	.	TRBJ2-4	TGCGCCAGCACCCTGACAGGCGGTATAGCCAAAAACATTCAGTACTTC	CASTLTGGIAKNIQYF
TRBV7-3	few	TRBD1	TRBJ2-1	TGTGCCAGCAGCCAAGGGACAGCCTCTTTCTACAATGAGCAGTTCTTC	CASSQGTASFYNEQFF
TRBV20-1	.	TRBD2	TRBJ2-1	TGCAGTGCCATAGCGGGAGGCTCCTACAATGAGCAGTTCTTC	CSAIAGGSYNEQFF
TRBV15	many	TRBD2	TRBJ2-5	TGTGCCACCAGCAGAGACATGAAATCCGGGACTAGCGGGAGTCGCTGGACCCAGTACTTC	CATSRDMKSGTSGSRWTQYF
TRBV12-3/TRBV12-4	many	TRBD2	TRBJ2-1	TGTGCCAGCAGTTTAGCCGGACTAGCAGCTTATGAGCAGTTCTTC	CASSLAGLAAYEQFF
TRBV2	many	.	TRBJ2-1	TGTGCCAGCAGTGGACGACTAGTGGTCCCCCTCAATGAGCAGTTCTTC	CASSGRLVVPLNEQFF